The clone carrying this TCR beta chain was recorded a few times. The entry originates in a study of shared clonotypes between healthy human individuals. Study background: Donors consisted of two women and three men between 18 and 49.

The CDR3 spans 13 residues. Trimming took 6 bases from V and 9 from J, leaving 16 bases between them. All donors qualified as healthy HIV-negative adults and had experienced no recent acute infections or vaccinations. The donor cohort consisted entirely of Caucasian adults residing in Nashville, Tennessee. The material for each subset, its genomic DNA, was split evenly across several immunoSEQ plates. TCRdb's table, derived via immunoSEQ multiplex PCR, lists solely in-frame clones and lacks some. The profile shows some 500,000 clones, approximately 71% of them singletons. The clonotype was recovered from a woman in her thirties or forties in good health. Some clones in this sample may be carry-over from other donors' samples. The sequenced sample consisted of PBMCs. V and J are TRBV5-3 and TRBJ2-1, with D possibly being TRBD1 (6 bases). TRBV5-3 is an ORF, and what it does is uncertain. CDR3 sequence (DNA): TGTGCCAGAAACCGATTTGTAGGGGGTGAGCAGTTCTTC. It encodes CARNRFVGGEQFF.